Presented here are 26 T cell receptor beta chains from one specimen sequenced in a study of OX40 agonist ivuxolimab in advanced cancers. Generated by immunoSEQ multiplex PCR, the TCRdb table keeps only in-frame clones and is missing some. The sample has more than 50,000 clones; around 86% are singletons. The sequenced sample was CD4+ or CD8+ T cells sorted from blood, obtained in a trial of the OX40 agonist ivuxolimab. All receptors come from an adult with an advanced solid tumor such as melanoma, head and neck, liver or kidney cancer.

CDR3 DNA: TGTGCCAGCAGCTTAGGCGGGGCCGGGGAGCTGTTTTTT. As protein: CASSLGGAGELFF. This chain uses TRBV7-8 with TRBJ2-2; a weak D match, TRBD2 (6 bases). V lost 1 base and J 6 bases, leaving 6 bases between the germline ends. Germline-derived CDR1 and CDR2 are SGHVS and FQNEAQ. The CDR3 extends over 13 amino acids.

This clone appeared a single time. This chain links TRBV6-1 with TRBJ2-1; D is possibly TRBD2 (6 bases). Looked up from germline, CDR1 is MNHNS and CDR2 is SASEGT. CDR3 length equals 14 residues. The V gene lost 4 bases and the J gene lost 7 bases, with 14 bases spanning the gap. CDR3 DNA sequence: TGTGCCAGCAGTGCGACCGGGACTTTTAATGAGCAGTTCTTC. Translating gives CASSATGTFNEQFF.

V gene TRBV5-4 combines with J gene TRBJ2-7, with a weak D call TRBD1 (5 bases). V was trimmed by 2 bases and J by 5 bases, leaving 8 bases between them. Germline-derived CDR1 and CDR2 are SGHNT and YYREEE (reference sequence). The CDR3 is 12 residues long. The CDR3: CASSLWGNEQYF. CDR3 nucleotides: TGTGCCAGCAGCTTATGGGGCAACGAGCAGTACTTC.

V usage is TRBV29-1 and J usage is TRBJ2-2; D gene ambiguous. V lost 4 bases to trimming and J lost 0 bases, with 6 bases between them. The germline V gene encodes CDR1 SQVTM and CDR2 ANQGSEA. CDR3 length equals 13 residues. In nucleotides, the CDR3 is TGCAGCGTTGTCGGTCCGAACACCGGGGAGCTGTTTTTT. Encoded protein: CSVVGPNTGELFF.

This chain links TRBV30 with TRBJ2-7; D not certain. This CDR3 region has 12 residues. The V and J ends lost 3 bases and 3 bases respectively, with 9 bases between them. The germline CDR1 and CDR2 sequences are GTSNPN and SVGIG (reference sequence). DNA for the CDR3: TGTGCCTGGAGCCCAGATTACTACGAGCAGTACTTC. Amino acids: CAWSPDYYEQYF.

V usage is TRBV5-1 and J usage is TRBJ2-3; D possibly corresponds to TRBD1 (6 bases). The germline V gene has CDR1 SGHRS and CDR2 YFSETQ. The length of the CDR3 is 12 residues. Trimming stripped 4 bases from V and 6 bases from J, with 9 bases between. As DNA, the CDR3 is TGCGCCAGCAGCCCCGGACAGGATACGCAGTATTTT. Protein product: CASSPGQDTQYF.

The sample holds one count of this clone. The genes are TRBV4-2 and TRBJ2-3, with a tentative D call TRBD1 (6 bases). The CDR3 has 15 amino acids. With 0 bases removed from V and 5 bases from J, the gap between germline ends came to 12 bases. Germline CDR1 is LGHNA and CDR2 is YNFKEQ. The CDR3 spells CASSQERGYLDTQYF. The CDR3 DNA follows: TGTGCCAGCAGCCAAGAAAGGGGGTATTTAGATACGCAGTATTTT.

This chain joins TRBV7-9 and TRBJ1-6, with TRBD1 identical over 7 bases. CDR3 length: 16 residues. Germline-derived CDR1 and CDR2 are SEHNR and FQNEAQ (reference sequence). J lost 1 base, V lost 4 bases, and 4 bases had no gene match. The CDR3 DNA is TGTGCCAGCAGCTCCCAGGGGGAATCCTATAATTCACCCCTCCACTTT. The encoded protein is CASSSQGESYNSPLHF.

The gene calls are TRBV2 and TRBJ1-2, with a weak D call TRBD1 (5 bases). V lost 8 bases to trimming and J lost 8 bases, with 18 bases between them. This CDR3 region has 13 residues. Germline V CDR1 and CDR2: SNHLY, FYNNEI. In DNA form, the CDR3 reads TGTGCCAGCTCAGGAGGGGCAACGTTGGGCTACACCTTC. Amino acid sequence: CASSGGATLGYTF.

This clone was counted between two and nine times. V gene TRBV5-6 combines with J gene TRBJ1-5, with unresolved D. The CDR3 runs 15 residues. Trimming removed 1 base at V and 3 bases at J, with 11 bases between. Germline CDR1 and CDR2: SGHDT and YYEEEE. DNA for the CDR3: TGTGCCAGCAGCTTGCGTCAGGCAGCCAATCAGCCCCAGCATTTT. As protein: CASSLRQAANQPQHF. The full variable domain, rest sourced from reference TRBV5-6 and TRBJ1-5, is DAGVTQSPTHLIKTRGQQVTLRCSPKSGHDTVSWYQQALGQGPQFIFQYYEEEERQRGNFPDRFSGHQFPNYSSELNVNALLLGDSALYLCASSLRQAANQPQHFGDGTRLSIL.

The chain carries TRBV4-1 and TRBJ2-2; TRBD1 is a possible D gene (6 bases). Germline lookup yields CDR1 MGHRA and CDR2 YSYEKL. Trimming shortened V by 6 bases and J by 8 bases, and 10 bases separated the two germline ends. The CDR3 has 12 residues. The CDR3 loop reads CASSTQGGELFF. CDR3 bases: TGCGCCAGCAGTACCCAGGGGGGGGAGCTGTTTTTT.

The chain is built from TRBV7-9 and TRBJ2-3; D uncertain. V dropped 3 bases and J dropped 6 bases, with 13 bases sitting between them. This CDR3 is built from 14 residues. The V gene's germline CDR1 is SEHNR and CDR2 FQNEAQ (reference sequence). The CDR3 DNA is TGTGCCAGCAGCTTTCTCGGAGTGACGGATACGCAGTATTTT. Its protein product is CASSFLGVTDTQYF. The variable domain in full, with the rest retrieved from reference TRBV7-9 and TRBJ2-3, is DTGVSQNPRHKITKRGQNVTFRCDPISEHNRLYWYRQTLGQGPEFLTYFQNEAQLEKSRLLSDRFSAERPKGSFSTLEIQRTEQGDSAMYLCASSFLGVTDTQYFGPGTRLTVL.

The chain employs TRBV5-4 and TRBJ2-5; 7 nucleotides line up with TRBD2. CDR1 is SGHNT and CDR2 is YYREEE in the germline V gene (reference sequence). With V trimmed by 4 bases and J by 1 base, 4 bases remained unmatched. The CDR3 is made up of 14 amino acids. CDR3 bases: TGTGCCAGCAGCCAGCGGGATTTCCAAGAGACCCAGTACTTC. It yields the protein CASSQRDFQETQYF.

CDR3 sequence reads: CASSIKGGYTGELFF. CDR3 DNA: TGTGCCAGTAGTATAAAAGGGGGTTACACCGGGGAGCTGTTTTTT. The chain has TRBV19 and TRBJ2-2; TRBD1 might be the D (6 bases). CDR3 length: 15 amino acids. V dropped 2 bases and J dropped 3 bases, with 10 bases sitting between them. In germline, CDR1 is LNHDA, CDR2 SQIVND (reference sequence).

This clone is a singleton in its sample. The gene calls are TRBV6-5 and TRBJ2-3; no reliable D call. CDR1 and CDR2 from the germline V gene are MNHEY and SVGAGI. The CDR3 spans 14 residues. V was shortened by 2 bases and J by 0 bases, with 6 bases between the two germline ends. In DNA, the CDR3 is TGTGCCAGCAGTTACGGCGGTAGCACAGATACGCAGTATTTT. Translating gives CASSYGGSTDTQYF.

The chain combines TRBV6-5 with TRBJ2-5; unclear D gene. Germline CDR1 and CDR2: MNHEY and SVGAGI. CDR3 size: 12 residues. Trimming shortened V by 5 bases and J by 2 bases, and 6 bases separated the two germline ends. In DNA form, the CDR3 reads TGTGCCAGCAGTGGGGTGCAAGAGACCCAGTACTTC. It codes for CASSGVQETQYF.

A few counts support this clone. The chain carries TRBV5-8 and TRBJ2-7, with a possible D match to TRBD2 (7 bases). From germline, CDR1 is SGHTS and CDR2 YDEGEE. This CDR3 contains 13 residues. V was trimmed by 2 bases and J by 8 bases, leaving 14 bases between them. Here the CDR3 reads CASSLGGGMQQYF. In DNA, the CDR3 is TGTGCCAGCAGCTTAGGGGGAGGGATGCAGCAGTACTTC.

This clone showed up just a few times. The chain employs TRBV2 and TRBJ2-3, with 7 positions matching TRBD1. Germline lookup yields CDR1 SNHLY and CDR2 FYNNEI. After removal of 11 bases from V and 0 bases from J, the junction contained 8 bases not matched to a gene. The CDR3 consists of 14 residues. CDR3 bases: TGTGCCGCCGAACAGGGGCCTAGCACAGATACGCAGTATTTT. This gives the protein CAAEQGPSTDTQYF.

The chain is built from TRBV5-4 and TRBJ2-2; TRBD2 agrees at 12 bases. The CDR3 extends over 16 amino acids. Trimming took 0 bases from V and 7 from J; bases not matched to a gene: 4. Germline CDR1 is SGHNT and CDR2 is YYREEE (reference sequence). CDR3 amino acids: CASSLASGRVNGELFF. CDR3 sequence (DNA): TGTGCCAGCAGCTTGGCTAGCGGGAGGGTTAACGGGGAGCTGTTTTTT.

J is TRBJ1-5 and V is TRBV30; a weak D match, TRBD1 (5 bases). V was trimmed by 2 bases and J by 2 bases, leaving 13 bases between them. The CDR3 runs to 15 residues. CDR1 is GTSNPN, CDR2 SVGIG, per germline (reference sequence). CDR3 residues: CAWSKGASGNQPQHF. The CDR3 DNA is TGTGCCTGGAGTAAAGGGGCTTCGGGCAATCAGCCCCAGCATTTT.

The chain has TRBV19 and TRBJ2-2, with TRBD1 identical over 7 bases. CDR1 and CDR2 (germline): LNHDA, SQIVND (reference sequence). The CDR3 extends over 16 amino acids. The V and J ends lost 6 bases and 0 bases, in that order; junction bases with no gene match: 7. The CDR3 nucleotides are TGTGCCAGTAGGGATGTAGGGGGCCCGAACACCGGGGAGCTGTTTTTT. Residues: CASRDVGGPNTGELFF.

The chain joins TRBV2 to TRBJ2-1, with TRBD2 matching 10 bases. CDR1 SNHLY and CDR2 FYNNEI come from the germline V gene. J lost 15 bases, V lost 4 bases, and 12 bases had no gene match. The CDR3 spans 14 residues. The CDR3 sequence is CASSASLAGGTGFF. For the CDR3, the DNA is TGTGCCAGCAGTGCGTCCTTAGCGGGGGGAACGGGGTTCTTC.

The CDR3 loop is CASSPYGGDEQYF. CDR3 sequence (DNA): TGTGCCAGCTCACCCTATGGAGGGGACGAGCAGTACTTC. V gene TRBV18 combines with J gene TRBJ2-7; possible D gene TRBD2, 6 bases. Germline CDR1 KGHSH, CDR2 LQKENI. With 3 bases removed from V and 5 bases from J, the gap between germline ends came to 11 bases. The CDR3 consists of 13 residues.

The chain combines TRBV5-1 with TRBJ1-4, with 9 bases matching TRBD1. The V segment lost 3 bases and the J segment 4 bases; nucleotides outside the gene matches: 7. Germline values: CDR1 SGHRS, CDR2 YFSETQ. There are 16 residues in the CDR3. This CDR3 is CASSSTTGGLNEKLFF. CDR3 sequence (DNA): TGCGCCAGCAGCTCGACTACAGGGGGCCTTAATGAAAAACTGTTTTTT.

The CDR3 region has the DNA TGCAGTAAGACGGGAGGCTCTAATGAGCAGTTCTTC. It translates to CSKTGGSNEQFF. The chain couples TRBV29-1 to TRBJ2-1; 7 bases are shared with TRBD2. The germline V gene encodes CDR1 SQVTM and CDR2 ANQGSEA. The CDR3 has 12 amino acids.

CDR3 region: CASSLESGGPYEQYF. The CDR3 DNA follows: TGCGCCAGCAGCTTGGAGTCAGGGGGACCCTACGAGCAGTACTTC. This sequence joins TRBV5-1 and TRBJ2-7; the match to TRBD1 covers 7 bases. V gave up 0 bases and J gave up 2 bases; unmatched junction bases: 5. This CDR3 is 15 amino acids long. Per the germline V gene, CDR1 is SGHRS and CDR2 is YFSETQ. The whole variable domain, remainder taken from reference TRBV5-1 and TRBJ2-7, is KAGVTQTPRYLIKTRGQQVTLSCSPISGHRSVSWYQQTPGQGLQFLFEYFSETQRNKGNFPGRFSGRQFSNSRSEMNVSTLELGDSALYLCASSLESGGPYEQYFGPGTRLTVT.